This TCR beta chain was identified during a study of blood T cell repertoires in COVID-19. Germline CDR1 is SGHKS and CDR2 is YYEKEE (reference sequence). V gave up 4 bases and J gave up 14 bases; unmatched junction bases: 21. This CDR3 is 16 amino acids long. The protocol was immunoSEQ multiplex PCR, while the TCRdb copy is restricted to in-frame clones and leaves out a portion. The data show 490,000 or so clones, about 88% seen once. This TCR was recovered from a woman aged 55-75 years who had recovered from COVID-19. The rearrangement joins TRBV5-5 to TRBJ1-2, with 9 bases fitting TRBD1. Sequencing was carried out using PBMCs or T cells enriched from blood (not recorded which). Here the CDR3 reads CASSPTGQGPTMAKTF. The CDR3 bases are TGTGCCAGCAGCCCTACCGGACAGGGGCCAACTATGGCTAAGACCTTC.